These 32 T cell receptor beta chains originate from one sample sequenced in a study of early T cells in non-severe SARS-CoV-2 infection. TCRdb re-derived calls from the 5' RACE reads in MiXCR, one entry per CDR3 protein. The table lists about 35,000 distinct CDR3 sequences, less than 6% of them singletons. Sequencing used whole blood, obtained at baseline. These receptors originate from an adult who was a healthcare worker with PCR-confirmed SARS-CoV-2 infection or an uninfected control (not recorded which).

This clonotype was detected a few times. The chain couples TRBV12-3 or TRBV12-4 to TRBJ1-1; D is perhaps TRBD1 (5 bases). Trimming took off 3 bases at V and 2 bases at J, with 7 bases between the two ends. This CDR3 has 13 amino acids. The CDR3 DNA follows: TGTGCCAGCAGTTTCGACAGTAACACTGAAGCTTTCTTT. It yields the protein CASSFDSNTEAFF.

A few counts support this clonotype. In DNA form, the CDR3 reads TGCGCCAGCAGCCAAGAGGCAGTGAACACCGGGGAGCTGTTTTTT. It is translated as CASSQEAVNTGELFF. The chain links TRBV4-1 to TRBJ2-2, with D hard to call. The CDR3 runs to 15 residues. Trimming removed 0 bases at V and 1 base at J, with 6 bases between. Germline V gives CDR1 MGHRA, CDR2 YSYEKL.

This clonotype was observed many times. The chain combines TRBV6-5 with TRBJ1-1, with D possibly matching TRBD1 (6 bases). This CDR3 region has 14 residues. V lost 6 bases and J lost 0, with 11 bases in between. CDR1 is MNHEY, CDR2 SVGAGI, per germline. The CDR3 sequence: CASRARGMNTEAFF. Written as DNA, the CDR3 is TGTGCCAGCAGAGCAAGGGGGATGAACACTGAAGCTTTCTTT.

Comments on this clonotype: A much larger clone is a single base away; this may be a read error. The J gene is TRBJ2-7, the V gene TRBV13; D is possibly TRBD2 (5 bases). Looked up from germline, CDR1 is PRHDT and CDR2 is FYEKMQ (reference sequence). CDR3 length equals 13 residues. DNA for the CDR3: TGTGCCTGCAGCTTAGAGCGGTACTACGAGCAGTACTTC. Residues: CACSLERYYEQYF.

This clonotype has at least ten counts. The rearrangement joins TRBV6-2 or TRBV6-3 to TRBJ2-2, with no clear D. Per the germline V gene, CDR1 is MNHEY and CDR2 is SVGEGT. The length of the CDR3 is 13 residues. V was pared by 8 bases and J by 5 bases, with 12 bases between. CDR3 in DNA: TGTGCCAGCCCCTCCTCTGAAACCGGGGAGCTGTTTTTT. Residues: CASPSSETGELFF.

This clonotype was counted a few times. The chain is built from TRBV25-1 and TRBJ1-1; 8 bases line up with TRBD1. The CDR3 runs 14 residues. Germline lookup yields CDR1 MGHDK and CDR2 SYGVNS. V shed 6 bases, J shed 4 bases, and the junction held 7 bases outside the gene matches. CDR3 amino acids: CASSGTGLVTEAFF. DNA of the CDR3: TGTGCCAGCAGCGGGACAGGCCTGGTCACTGAAGCTTTCTTT. Looking up the rest from reference TRBV25-1 and TRBJ1-1 gives the full variable domain: EADIYQTPRYLVIGTGKKITLECSQTMGHDKMYWYQQDPGMELHLIHYSYGVNSTEKGDLSSESTVSRIRTEHFPLTLESARPSHTSQYLCASSGTGLVTEAFFGQGTRLTVV.

This clonotype was picked up many times. The chain recombines TRBV5-1 with TRBJ1-2, with 7 bases that match TRBD1. Germline loops: CDR1 SGHRS, CDR2 YFSETQ. V trimming: 5 bases; J trimming: 0 bases; junction bases outside the gene matches: 4. The CDR3 sequence is 14 residues long. CDR3 sequence reads: CASRPGQANYGYTF. The CDR3 DNA follows: TGCGCCAGCAGGCCTGGACAGGCTAACTATGGCTACACCTTC.

The sample holds a few counts of this clonotype. The chain uses TRBV14 and TRBJ1-1; D uncertain. The CDR3 has 13 amino acids. V shed 3 bases and J shed 5 bases, with 10 bases lying between them. Per the germline V gene, CDR1 is SGHDN and CDR2 is FVKESK. The DNA of the CDR3 is TGTGCCAGCAGCCAGTGGAACGAGACTGAAGCTTTCTTT. Its translation: CASSQWNETEAFF.

This clonotype was detected many times. DNA for the CDR3: TGTGCCAGCACCCCCCTTCGAGGCGGTCAAGAGACCCAGTACTTC. Encoded protein: CASTPLRGGQETQYF. This chain joins TRBV7-6 and TRBJ2-5; D is unresolved. CDR3 length: 15 amino acids. Germline V gives CDR1 SGHVS, CDR2 FNYEAQ. Between the trimmed V and J ends, which lost 7 bases and 2 bases, there was a span of 17 bases.

In this sample, this clonotype turned up many times. The chain's CDR3 is CASRSPPVASGETQYF. The CDR3 bases are TGTGCCAGCCGGAGTCCCCCCGTAGCATCTGGAGAGACCCAGTACTTC. The gene calls are TRBV2 and TRBJ2-5; unclear D gene. V dropped 8 bases and J dropped 4 bases, with 23 bases sitting between them. Germline V gives CDR1 SNHLY, CDR2 FYNNEI. The CDR3 spans 16 residues.

This clonotype has only a few counts. CDR3 loop: CASSYGPGRRTEAFF. The CDR3 DNA sequence: TGTGCCAGCAGTTACGGCCCAGGCAGGCGGACTGAAGCTTTCTTT. V and J are TRBV6-5 and TRBJ1-1, with unresolved D. This CDR3 region has 15 residues. The ends were cut back, 2 bases at V and 5 bases at J, with 15 bases in the middle. Germline V gene sequence: CDR1 MNHEY, CDR2 SVGAGI.

This clonotype has ten or more counts. The genes are TRBV11-3 and TRBJ2-7; TRBD2 is a possible D gene (6 bases). The germline V gene encodes CDR1 SGHNT and CDR2 YENEEA. The CDR3 is 15 amino acids. Trimming took off 5 bases at V and 3 bases at J, with 17 bases between the two ends. Here the CDR3 reads CASSLSGSSIYEQYF. In DNA, the CDR3 is TGTGCCAGCAGCCTTTCCGGGAGTTCCATCTACGAGCAGTACTTC.

This clonotype was observed many times. The chain couples TRBV19 to TRBJ2-7; D not resolved. The V gene lost 5 bases and the J gene lost 0 bases, with 5 bases spanning the gap. CDR1 and CDR2 from the germline V gene are LNHDA and SQIVND (reference sequence). This CDR3 spans 12 amino acids. CDR3 bases: TGTGCCAGTAGTCTGGGCTCCTACGAGCAGTACTTC. Protein product: CASSLGSYEQYF.

On this clonotype itself: This could be a read error, since a much larger clone is one nucleotide away. The J gene is TRBJ2-3, the V gene TRBV27; D might be TRBD1 or TRBD2, each matching 5 bases. Germline CDR1 MNHEY, CDR2 SMNVEV (reference sequence). The CDR3 has 14 residues. As DNA, the CDR3 is TGTGTCAGCAGTTTGGGGTGGGGGATTGATACGCAGTATTTT. It yields the protein CVSSLGWGIDTQYF.

This clonotype was recorded at least ten times. The CDR3 region is CASTPHSGTTDTQYF. The CDR3 DNA reads TGTGCCAGTACCCCTCATAGCGGGACCACAGATACGCAGTATTTT. The rearrangement links TRBV19 to TRBJ2-3, with 8 bases identical to TRBD2. The CDR3 runs to 15 residues. Germline-derived CDR1 and CDR2 are LNHDA and SQIVND (reference sequence). With V trimmed by 7 bases and J by 2 bases, 8 bases remained unmatched.

This clonotype was observed at least ten times. The genes are TRBV29-1 and TRBJ2-2; TRBD2 is a possible D gene (6 bases). There are 13 residues in the CDR3. Germline CDR1 SQVTM, CDR2 ANQGSEA. V shed 7 bases and J shed 7 bases, with 16 bases lying between them. The CDR3: CSGEAGPVGELFF. The CDR3 nucleotides are TGCAGCGGGGAGGCGGGGCCAGTCGGGGAGCTGTTTTTT.

The sample holds many counts of this clonotype. The chain uses TRBV4-1 and TRBJ2-1; TRBD2 matches at 9 bases. This CDR3 is 16 amino acids long. The germline V gene encodes CDR1 MGHRA and CDR2 YSYEKL. V shed 1 base and J 1 base; nucleotides not matched to a gene: 2. The CDR3 region has the DNA TGCGCCAGCAGCCAAGTTCTAGCGGGATCCTACAATGAGCAGTTCTTC. Protein: CASSQVLAGSYNEQFF.

This clonotype was seen many times. The chain carries TRBV12-3 or TRBV12-4 and TRBJ2-1; 9 bases are a match to TRBD1. This CDR3 is 16 amino acids long. V dropped 6 bases and J dropped 12; count of bases not matched to a gene: 18. In nucleotides, the CDR3 is TGTGCCAGCAGAAACCGGGGACAGGGCAACTTTTTCGGGCAGTTCTTC. Its translation is CASRNRGQGNFFGQFF.

This clonotype was picked up many times. The chain carries TRBV12-3 or TRBV12-4 and TRBJ1-6; 7 bases align to TRBD1. V trimming: 3 bases; J trimming: 0 bases; junction bases outside the gene matches: 2. The CDR3 spans 16 residues. The CDR3 sequence is CASSLAGGSYNSPLHF. CDR3 sequence (DNA): TGTGCCAGCAGTTTGGCAGGGGGCTCCTATAATTCACCCCTCCACTTT.

In its sample, this clonotype was seen many times. V is TRBV7-2 and J is TRBJ1-1; TRBD1 is a possible D gene (5 bases). The CDR3 is 16 residues long. V gave up 4 bases and J gave up 3 bases, with 18 bases separating them. The germline gives CDR1 SGHTA, CDR2 FQGNSA. The CDR3 loop is CASSSQMMGPDTEAFF. CDR3 nucleotides: TGTGCCAGCAGCTCCCAAATGATGGGGCCTGACACTGAAGCTTTCTTT.

This clonotype came up many times. V gene TRBV12-5 combines with J gene TRBJ2-3; 8 bases are shared with TRBD2. After removal of 7 bases from V and 2 bases from J, the junction contained 23 bases not matched to a gene. The CDR3 is 20 residues long. Germline CDR1 LGHNT, CDR2 FRNRAP. The CDR3 loop reads CASATTRRSGGPIYTDTQYF. CDR3 DNA sequence: TGTGCTAGTGCCACCACCAGGCGGAGCGGGGGCCCCATTTACACAGATACGCAGTATTTT.

The chain combines TRBV6-2 or TRBV6-3 with TRBJ2-6, with 8 nucleotides matching TRBD1. Germline V CDR1 and CDR2: MNHEY, SVGEGT. The trim removed 11 bases at V and 10 bases at J, leaving 4 bases unmatched. This CDR3 is built from 11 residues. CDR3 DNA sequence: TGTGCCGGGGGACAGGCTAACGTCCTGACTTTC. It encodes CAGGQANVLTF.

This clonotype was counted at least ten times. The J gene is TRBJ1-2, the V gene TRBV20-1; the match to TRBD1 covers 9 bases. The CDR3 sequence is 11 residues long. Germline V gene sequence: CDR1 DFQATT, CDR2 SNEGSKA (reference sequence). V dropped 7 bases and J dropped 7; count of bases not matched to a gene: 4. The CDR3 is CSGYRGPGYTF. CDR3 coding DNA: TGCAGTGGATACAGGGGGCCTGGCTACACCTTC.

This clonotype has ten or more counts. One end of the junction is discordant with germline, which a read error may explain. The chain links TRBV12-5 to TRBJ2-7; no clear D. Looked up from germline, CDR1 is LGHNT and CDR2 is FRNRAP. The CDR3 is 14 residues long. CDR3 DNA sequence: TGTGCTAGTGGTTTGTCGTCTAGTTCCTCCGAGCAGTACTTC. This encodes CASGLSSSSSEQYF. Looking up the rest from reference TRBV12-5 and TRBJ2-7 gives the full variable domain: DARVTQTPRHKVTEMGQEVTMRCQPILGHNTVFWYRQTMMQGLELLAYFRNRAPLDDSGMPKDRFSAEMPDATLATLKIQPSEPRDSAVYFCASGLSSSSSEQYFGPGTRLTVT.

This clonotype was detected many times. This chain connects TRBV7-6 to TRBJ2-1; D may be TRBD2 (7 bases). Germline lookup yields CDR1 SGHVS and CDR2 FNYEAQ. The germline V and J ends were trimmed by 4 bases and 8 bases, with 21 bases remaining between them. The CDR3 sequence is 16 residues long. CDR3 coding DNA: TGTGCCAGCAGCTCCCCTAGGGGAGGGGGTCGGGATGAGCAGTTCTTC. Encoded protein: CASSSPRGGGRDEQFF.

In its sample, this clonotype was seen many times. J is TRBJ2-5 and V is TRBV19, with a possible D match to TRBD2 (7 bases). The CDR3 consists of 18 residues. Trimming pared 5 bases from V and 4 bases from J, leaving 26 bases between. In germline, CDR1 is LNHDA, CDR2 SQIVND (reference sequence). The CDR3 sequence is CASSPEYGGPLGPETQYF. Written as DNA, the CDR3 is TGTGCCAGTAGTCCCGAATACGGGGGGCCTCTAGGACCAGAGACCCAGTACTTC.

There are many counts of this clonotype. The chain uses TRBV6-6 and TRBJ1-5; TRBD1 matches 7 bases. V shed 5 bases and J 8 bases; nucleotides not matched to a gene: 6. Germline values: CDR1 MNHNY, CDR2 SVGAGI (reference sequence). The CDR3 spans 13 residues. In DNA, the CDR3 is TGTGCCAGCAGTGCACACAGGGGCGAGCCCCAGCATTTT. This codes for CASSAHRGEPQHF.

The V gene is TRBV6-2 or TRBV6-3, the J gene TRBJ2-7, with TRBD1 matching over 10 bases. CDR3 size: 15 residues. Trimming at V came to 0 bases and at J to 4 bases, leaving 3 bases not matched to a gene. CDR1 and CDR2 from the germline V gene are MNHEY and SVGEGT. The CDR3 protein is CASSYSKGQGYEQYF. CDR3 sequence (DNA): TGTGCCAGCAGTTACTCGAAGGGACAGGGGTACGAGCAGTACTTC.

Only a few counts were recorded for this clonotype. The chain recombines TRBV5-6 with TRBJ1-5, with D hard to call. Germline CDR1 reads SGHDT; CDR2 reads YYEEEE. The CDR3 consists of 14 residues. V was cut by 4 bases and J by 4 bases, with 12 bases left in between. CDR3 in amino acids: CASSRGKGNQPQHF. The CDR3 DNA sequence: TGTGCCAGCAGCCGGGGAAAAGGGAATCAGCCCCAGCATTTT.

In its sample, this clonotype was seen many times. The rearrangement uses TRBV30 and TRBJ1-2, with 8 bases that match TRBD1. V was pared by 5 bases and J by 6 bases, with 5 bases of the junction left unmatched. The CDR3 contains 12 residues. The V gene's germline CDR1 is GTSNPN and CDR2 SVGIG (reference sequence). DNA of the CDR3: TGTGCCTGGGACGGCAGGGGGCATGGCTACACCTTC. It encodes CAWDGRGHGYTF. The variable domain in full, with the rest retrieved from reference TRBV30 and TRBJ1-2, is SQTIHQWPATLVQPVGSPLSLECTVEGTSNPNLYWYRQAAGRGLQLLFYSVGIGQISSEVPQNLSASRPQDRQFILSSKKLLLSDSGFYLCAWDGRGHGYTFGSGTRLTVV.

This clonotype was counted ten times or more. The chain uses TRBV29-1 and TRBJ2-7, with D possibly matching TRBD1 (6 bases). V was clipped by 2 bases and J by 7 bases, with 12 bases between them. Germline CDR1 is SQVTM and CDR2 is ANQGSEA. The CDR3 sequence is 12 residues long. The CDR3 DNA is TGCAGCGTTGAAACAGGTCAGGGGGAGCAGTACTTC. Translated: CSVETGQGEQYF.

This clonotype has a count of ten or more. The chain employs TRBV7-2 and TRBJ1-6; D gene unclear. With 2 bases removed from V and 7 bases from J, the gap between germline ends came to 12 bases. This CDR3 comprises 15 residues. Germline-derived CDR1 and CDR2 are SGHTA and FQGNSA. CDR3: CASSLSSTSNSPLHF. CDR3 sequence (DNA): TGTGCCAGCAGCTTATCCTCGACATCCAATTCACCCCTCCACTTT.